A single T cell receptor (beta chain) is shown here with its context. Its antigen is not known. The table came from immunoSEQ multiplex PCR; TCRdb's copy has only in-frame clones and leaves some out. Here the sample spans 730,000 or so clones, 55% to 75% being singletons. The V end lost 4 bases, the J end lost 1 base, and 16 bases lay between the germline ends. The germline gives CDR1 SGHRS, CDR2 YFSETQ. This CDR3 is 16 amino acids long. The sample originates from a study of shared clonotypes between healthy human individuals. The study's findings and limits: Across four donors, naive CD4 shared around 5.1%, naive CD8 around 3.5%, memory CD4 about 2.4%, memory CD8 0.4% to 0.5%.

The sample taken for sequencing was memory CD4+ T cells sorted from blood. Indicated subset: CD45RA-negative fraction. The gene calls are TRBV5-1 and TRBJ2-3, with D possibly being TRBD2 (6 bases). The clonotype comes from a young woman in good health. The DNA for the CDR3 is TGCGCCAGCAGCACCTCGGCACCGGGGGGCACAGATACGCAGTATTTT. Translated: CASSTSAPGGTDTQYF.